This T cell receptor (beta chain) derives from a study of blood T cell repertoires in COVID-19. Background on the study: Both acute and convalescent COVID-19 samples were obtained from the United States, Italy and Spain. Sources were T cells, B-cell-depleted T cells, or PBMCs; the material itself was cDNA or gDNA.

In the original workflow: Cell counts per sample came from amplifying reference gene primers. The repertoire was sequenced with immunoSEQ multiplex PCR; TCRdb's copy has only in-frame clones and lacks some. The D gene and trimming were derived from the DNA, and the V and J assignments and clone size from that table. Of roughly 50,000 clones in the sample, roughly 87% were seen once. The CDR3 loop spans 14 amino acids. V was cut by 0 bases and J by 5 bases, with 8 bases left in between. Germline V gives CDR1 LGHNA, CDR2 YNFKEQ. The chain combines TRBV4-2 with TRBJ2-1; weak D call: TRBD1 (5 bases). Material: peripheral blood. The TCR sequence derives from a woman between 55 and 75 years old with acute or convalescent COVID-19. The CDR3 sequence is CASSQDFRDNEQFF. CDR3 in DNA: TGTGCCAGCAGCCAAGATTTCAGGGACAATGAGCAGTTCTTC.